This section outlines one TCR beta chain sequence together with its context. This CDR3 contains 13 residues. Germline CDR1 is SEHNR and CDR2 is FQNEAQ (reference sequence). V lost 4 bases to trimming and J lost 1 base, with 7 bases between them. The sample belongs to a study of PD-L1 blockade in urothelial cancer. The wider study: Patients started atezolizumab in the mid-2010s, 1,200 mg intravenously every 3 weeks. The researchers analyzed blood 3 weeks (second dose) and 6 weeks after treatment start.

Spiked synthetic TCR analogs estimated absolute template abundance per PCR. The data were produced by immunoSEQ multiplex PCR, yet TCRdb's version contains in-frame clones alone and is incomplete. The sample records roughly 74,000 clones, around 90% being singletons. This clonotype originated in a woman between 65 and 79 years old with urothelial cancer. V and J are TRBV7-9 and TRBJ1-2; no clear D gene. Sequencing used PBMCs, obtained around atezolizumab (anti-PD-L1) treatment. CDR3 in amino acids: CASSSQYNYGYTF. The CDR3 DNA is TGTGCCAGCAGCTCTCAGTATAACTATGGCTACACCTTC.